The 25 T cell receptor beta chains in this list originate from one sample, sequenced in a study of T-cell reconstitution after alpha-beta-depleted transplantation in children. TCRbeta library construction was performed incorporating unique molecular identifiers. TCRdb itself ran the PCR reads through MiXCR, one entry per CDR3 protein. Here the sample spans 350,000 to 400,000 distinct CDR3 sequences, 13% being singletons. Sequenced material: PBMCs, taken from the stem cell graft. The receptors derive from a human donor who donated a stem cell graft to a child with Fanconi anemia.

This clonotype has a handful of counts. The genes are TRBV5-1 and TRBJ2-5, with 7 nucleotides matching TRBD2. The CDR3 spans 15 residues. V dropped 4 bases and J dropped 2; count of bases not matched to a gene: 8. CDR1 and CDR2 (germline): SGHRS, YFSETQ. CDR3 nucleotide sequence: TGCGCCAGCAGCCATACCCGGGGGGATCAAGAGACCCAGTACTTC. Translated, it gives CASSHTRGDQETQYF.

The CDR3 bases are TGTGCCAGCAGTCGAACGGACAGATCCATTCAGTACTTC. Translated: CASSRTDRSIQYF. This sequence joins TRBV12-3 or TRBV12-4 and TRBJ2-4; tentatively, D is TRBD1 (6 bases). Trimming pared 5 bases from V and 9 bases from J, leaving 14 bases between. The CDR3 is made up of 13 amino acids.

V is TRBV12-3 or TRBV12-4 and J is TRBJ1-1; 9 bases are a match to TRBD1. Trimming took 0 bases from V and 11 from J; bases not matched to a gene: 4. The CDR3 sequence is 13 residues long. The CDR3 here is CASSLAGTGRAFF. The DNA of the CDR3 is TGTGCCAGCAGTTTAGCCGGGACAGGGCGCGCTTTCTTT.

This clonotype was counted many times. The chain employs TRBV13 and TRBJ2-1, with 8 nucleotides matching TRBD1. This CDR3 has 16 amino acids. Trimming removed 1 base from V and 2 bases from J; junction bases left unmatched: 4. CDR1 PRHDT and CDR2 FYEKMQ come from the germline V gene (reference sequence). The CDR3 DNA reads TGTGCCAGCAGCTTAGACCCGACAGGGGCCTACAATGAGCAGTTCTTC. It codes for CASSLDPTGAYNEQFF.

This sequence joins TRBV4-3 and TRBJ2-1, with D tentatively TRBD1 (5 bases). Germline V lookup: CDR1 LGHNA, CDR2 YSLEER. The germline V and J ends were trimmed by 0 bases and 3 bases, with 18 bases remaining between them. CDR3 length: 18 amino acids. The CDR3 DNA reads as TGCGCCAGCAGCCAAGAATTCGGTAGGGCAGGGCTCTACAATGAGCAGTTCTTC. Translating gives CASSQEFGRAGLYNEQFF.

This clonotype occurred a few times. The V and J genes are TRBV7-2 and TRBJ1-2; maybe TRBD1 (6 bases). Germline lookup yields CDR1 SGHTA and CDR2 FQGNSA. This CDR3 comprises 16 residues. V dropped 2 bases and J dropped 5 bases, with 18 bases sitting between them. The CDR3 nucleotides read TGTGCCAGCAGCTTATTTTTGACAGGATCTTCGTATGGCTACACCTTC. Protein sequence: CASSLFLTGSSYGYTF.

In this sample, this clonotype turned up a few times. The chain combines TRBV3-1 with TRBJ2-1; D gene unclear. Trimming shortened V by 6 bases and J by 1 base, and 10 bases separated the two germline ends. Germline V gene sequence: CDR1 LGHDT, CDR2 YNNKEL (reference sequence). This CDR3 has 14 residues. The CDR3 nucleotides read TGTGCCAGCAGGATGAGATTATCCTACAATGAGCAGTTCTTC. This sequence encodes CASRMRLSYNEQFF.

This chain uses TRBV7-9 with TRBJ2-6, with D perhaps TRBD1 (5 bases). CDR1 and CDR2 (germline): SEHNR, FQNEAQ (reference sequence). The CDR3 covers 13 residues. V was clipped by 8 bases and J by 4 bases, with 9 bases between them. The CDR3 sequence: CASQGAGANVLTF. In nucleotides, the CDR3 is TGTGCCAGCCAGGGTGCCGGGGCCAACGTCCTGACTTTC.

The chain couples TRBV5-6 to TRBJ1-5, with D tentatively TRBD1 (5 bases). Germline values: CDR1 SGHDT, CDR2 YYEEEE. The CDR3 spans 15 residues. Trimming removed 1 base from V and 4 bases from J, with 12 bases in between. The CDR3 DNA follows: TGTGCCAGCAGCTTGACCGGGGCCCCTAATCAGCCCCAGCATTTT. It yields the protein CASSLTGAPNQPQHF.

The chain couples TRBV6-1 to TRBJ2-1, with D perhaps TRBD1 (5 bases). V shed 8 bases and J shed 1 base, with 12 bases lying between them. Germline lookup yields CDR1 MNHNS and CDR2 SASEGT. The length of the CDR3 is 14 residues. CDR3 region: CASCPDSSYNEQFF. As DNA, the CDR3 is TGTGCCAGCTGCCCCGACAGTTCCTACAATGAGCAGTTCTTC.

This clonotype has a count of ten or more. The rearrangement joins TRBV28 to TRBJ2-2, with D maybe TRBD1 (5 bases). This CDR3 is built from 14 residues. V lost 5 bases and J 6 bases, leaving 13 bases between the germline ends. Germline V lookup: CDR1 MDHEN, CDR2 SYDVKM. As DNA, the CDR3 is TGTGCCAGCAGTCCCCTCCGACAGCCCGGGGAGCTGTTTTTT. Translated: CASSPLRQPGELFF.

The table lists this clonotype with a few counts. V usage is TRBV29-1 and J usage is TRBJ1-2; D uncertain. V shed 4 bases and J shed 4 bases, with 10 bases lying between them. CDR3 length equals 12 residues. The V gene's germline CDR1 is SQVTM and CDR2 ANQGSEA. CDR3 region: CSVGIGSYGYTF. CDR3 sequence (DNA): TGCAGCGTTGGAATAGGGAGCTATGGCTACACCTTC. The full variable domain, with the rest looked up from reference TRBV29-1 and TRBJ1-2, is SAVISQKPSRDICQRGTSLTIQCQVDSQVTMMFWYRQQPGQSLTLIATANQGSEATYESGFVIDKFPISRPNLTFSTLTVSNMSPEDSSIYLCSVGIGSYGYTFGSGTRLTVV.

V and J are TRBV7-9 and TRBJ1-2; no definite D call. Germline lookup yields CDR1 SEHNR and CDR2 FQNEAQ (reference sequence). Trimming cost V 4 bases and J 2 bases, with 8 bases left between them. This CDR3 is built from 13 residues. In DNA form, the CDR3 reads TGTGCCAGCAGCTGGCCCCAAAACTATGGCTACACCTTC. It yields the protein CASSWPQNYGYTF.

In its sample, this clonotype was seen a few times. The V and J genes are TRBV20-1 and TRBJ1-1; no definite D call. The CDR3 is 13 residues long. From germline, CDR1 is DFQATT and CDR2 SNEGSKA (reference sequence). Between the trimmed V and J ends, which lost 0 bases and 1 base, there was a span of 6 bases. DNA for the CDR3: TGCAGTGCTAGAGATGAACCGAACACTGAAGCTTTCTTT. Protein product: CSARDEPNTEAFF.

By share of the sample, this clonotype is medium-sized (0.01 to 0.1%). The chain is built from TRBV6-5 and TRBJ2-1, with D perhaps matching TRBD2 (5 bases). Germline CDR1 and CDR2: MNHEY and SVGAGI. Trimming pared 2 bases from V and 4 bases from J, leaving 12 bases between. The length of the CDR3 is 15 residues. The CDR3 DNA is TGTGCCAGCAGTTACGTCGGGGTCGGGTACAATGAGCAGTTCTTC. This encodes CASSYVGVGYNEQFF.

The V call is TRBV13, the J call TRBJ2-2; D is unclear. V lost 5 bases and J 7 bases, leaving 8 bases between the germline ends. Germline values: CDR1 PRHDT, CDR2 FYEKMQ (reference sequence). The CDR3 spans 12 residues. CDR3 residues: CASSPLGGELFF. In nucleotides, the CDR3 is TGTGCCAGCAGCCCCCTGGGCGGGGAGCTGTTTTTT. Filled out from reference TRBV13 and TRBJ2-2, the complete variable domain reads AAGVIQSPRHLIKEKRETATLKCYPIPRHDTVYWYQQGPGQDPQFLISFYEKMQSDKGSIPDRFSAQQFSDYHSELNMSSLELGDSALYFCASSPLGGELFFGEGSRLTVL.

This clonotype came up many times. The gene calls are TRBV7-6 and TRBJ2-7, with TRBD1 matching 9 bases. The CDR3 covers 15 residues. Germline lookup yields CDR1 SGHVS and CDR2 FNYEAQ. The ends lost 5 bases at V and 4 bases at J; junction bases unmatched: 9. CDR3: CASSEGDRVTYEQYF. CDR3 in DNA: TGTGCCAGCAGCGAGGGGGACAGGGTCACTTACGAGCAGTACTTC.

This clonotype was observed at least ten times. The V gene is TRBV4-3, the J gene TRBJ2-1; 11 positions match TRBD2. The ends lost 4 bases at V and 9 bases at J; junction bases unmatched: 8. Germline V CDR1 and CDR2: LGHNA, YSLEER. This CDR3 contains 15 residues. As DNA, the CDR3 is TGCGCCAGCAGCCTCAGACTAGCGGGGTGGGGTGAGCAGTTCTTC. Its translation: CASSLRLAGWGEQFF.

The V and J genes are TRBV7-2 and TRBJ2-3; maybe TRBD2 (6 bases). The CDR3 has 17 residues. Trimming took 1 base from V and 0 from J, leaving 14 bases between them. Germline V gene data show CDR1 as SGHTA and CDR2 as FQGNSA. This CDR3 is CASSLGASVASTDTQYF. The CDR3 coding sequence is TGTGCCAGCAGCTTAGGGGCTAGCGTAGCTAGCACAGATACGCAGTATTTT.

This clonotype was seen many times. For the CDR3, the DNA is TGCGCCAGCAGCTTGGATGGGGGACCCACAGATACGCAGTATTTT. Translation gives CASSLDGGPTDTQYF. The chain uses TRBV5-1 and TRBJ2-3; D tentatively reads TRBD1 or TRBD2 (5 bases each). Germline-derived CDR1 and CDR2 are SGHRS and YFSETQ. Trimming removed 0 bases at V and 2 bases at J, with 10 bases between. The CDR3 totals 15 residues.

V and J are TRBV11-2 and TRBJ2-3; TRBD1 matches at 9 bases. The CDR3 has 18 residues. The V gene's germline CDR1 is SGHAT and CDR2 FQNNGV. With V trimmed by 5 bases and J by 6 bases, 18 bases remained unmatched. CDR3 coding DNA: TGTGCCAGCAGCCCGTCCCGGGACAGGGTTCGCCGGAGGGATACGCAGTATTTT. Translated, it gives CASSPSRDRVRRRDTQYF. Full variable domain (remainder filled in from reference TRBV11-2 and TRBJ2-3): EAGVAQSPRYKIIEKRQSVAFWCNPISGHATLYWYQQILGQGPKLLIQFQNNGVVDDSQLPKDRFSAERLKGVDSTLKIQPAKLEDSAVYLCASSPSRDRVRRRDTQYFGPGTRLTVL.

This clonotype was counted a few times. The CDR3 DNA follows: TGCGCCAGCAAGACCGGACATCAAGGGGTGCAAGGCTACACCTTC. It codes for CASKTGHQGVQGYTF. The genes are TRBV5-1 and TRBJ1-2; D might be TRBD1 (5 bases). The CDR3 has 15 amino acids. Germline CDR1 is SGHRS and CDR2 is YFSETQ. Trimming stripped 6 bases from V and 8 bases from J, with 23 bases between.

This clonotype was counted only a few times. The chain links TRBV7-6 to TRBJ1-2; D possibly corresponds to TRBD1 (6 bases). The CDR3 is 14 amino acids. Per the germline V gene, CDR1 is SGHVS and CDR2 is FNYEAQ. V lost 5 bases and J lost 4, with 14 bases in between. CDR3 amino acids: CASSPLGQSYGYTF. The CDR3 coding sequence is TGTGCCAGCAGCCCACTCGGACAGTCCTATGGCTACACCTTC.

The chain recombines TRBV29-1 with TRBJ2-3; 8 positions match TRBD2. From germline, CDR1 is SQVTM and CDR2 ANQGSEA. After removal of 8 bases from V and 7 bases from J, the junction contained 20 bases not matched to a gene. The CDR3 runs 16 residues. CDR3 loop: CSIRGVRTSRGNTQYF. CDR3 bases: TGCAGCATAAGGGGAGTCCGGACTAGCCGAGGAAATACGCAGTATTTT.

This clonotype was seen more than once but under ten times. This chain joins TRBV10-3 and TRBJ2-3; perhaps TRBD1 as D (6 bases). The germline V gene has CDR1 ENHRY and CDR2 SYGVKD. With 3 bases removed from V and 5 bases from J, the gap between germline ends came to 15 bases. This CDR3 is 15 amino acids long. The CDR3 nucleotides read TGTGCCATCAGTGACACAGGGATGGGGGAAGATACGCAGTATTTT. Amino acid sequence: CAISDTGMGEDTQYF.